This T cell receptor beta chain was sequenced in a study of cytomegalovirus exposure and HLA in healthy donors (dated by TCRdb to about 2017). A note on the overall study: An earlier analysis of some 620 of the donors reported 250 to 300 Gb of sequence data and 90 million to 120 million unique TCR beta sequences obtained from about 179 million T cells. Alongside the repertoire data, information on donor age, sex, ethnicity and CMV serostatus was compiled. The study aimed to test whether signatures of past pathogen exposure could be identified by cataloging public T cell receptors. Rather than drawing on any new phenotypic data, the later analysis identified candidate immune exposures from TCR beta sequences and the way those sequences occurred across donors. An earlier analysis of approximately 500 of the donors applied high-throughput TCR beta sequencing to assess whether each TCR beta V gene segment acted as functional or pseudogenic. Typing coverage differed by locus: A, B, C, DRB1 and DQB1 were typed in roughly 620-630 donors, DQA1 in roughly 500, DPA1 in over 600, and DPB1 in 450 to 480. A separate validation cohort of roughly 130 different subjects was used in addition to the roughly 620-subject first cohort. Every discovery cohort repertoire had been produced on one sequencing platform. Across 398 genotyped donors of the cohort, an average of roughly 250,000 unique TCR beta nucleotide sequences per donor were sequenced, and roughly 17% of those sequences were non-productive. Of the 398 genotyped donors, approximately 82% fell in the genetic ancestry cluster associated with self-reported Caucasian donors. Genome-wide SNP genotypes for about 55% of the roughly 670 donors were used in a later genetic analysis, which treated that subset as a discovery cohort. To study patterns of TCR occurrence, a later analysis re-analyzed previously published TCR beta repertoires from just over 650 donors and added high-resolution HLA genotyping. Roughly five DR-DQ haplotypes were handled as single units for association and clustering, since linkage in the cohort was strong. The study used immunosequencing to profile the T cell repertoires of hundreds of subjects and linked those repertoires to cytomegalovirus serostatus. About 300 gigabases of sequencing data and approximately 85 million unique TCR sequences were included in an early release covering about 620 HLA-typed donors. HLA typing included class I and class II loci at four-digit resolution. To predict cytomegalovirus infection status, the study combined high-throughput TCR immunosequencing, statistical association of individual TCRs with disease status, and machine learning. What the work shows at the level of the full study, not this receptor alone: An association between a missense DCLRE1C variant and V-gene and J-gene trimming of TCR beta chains was found in a later genetic analysis and replicated in an independent cohort. According to a later genetic analysis, donors in an Asian-associated ancestry cluster had fewer N-insertions in productive TCRs than the approximately 650-donor mean. In an earlier analysis of some 500 of the donors, most TCR beta V segments appeared in productive rearrangements about 87% or about 30% of the time, broadly matching IMGT annotations. Compared with equally common non-associated chains, HLA-associated TCR beta chains in a later analysis were more clonally expanded and had lower generation probabilities. When HLA alleles, especially DR and DQ, strongly co-occurred, attributing TCR associations to individual alleles was difficult. The presence/absence analyses assumed that sequencing depth was roughly uniform across donors, and that assumption may not be true. Because counts were too low, some 16 rarely observed V segments, including chromosome 9 orphons, were excluded from the earlier analysis of 587 of the donors. Most CMV-associated TCR beta chains appeared to be HLA-restricted in a later analysis, and the HLA associations seemed to be driven largely by CMV exposure. A further reported finding was that TCR beta sequences accurately predicted the HLA-A and HLA-B alleles for most subjects in the first cohort. Only TCR beta chains were sequenced in this cohort, and the absence of alpha or paired-chain data limited detectable features. Because HLA typing was unavailable for some donors at each locus, only the typed subset was used in association tests. The authors suggested that the approach could potentially be generalized to other disease states and immunological phenotypes. Most TCR sequences were observed very rarely across donors, whereas some public TCRs were present in many individuals. The classifier was reported to diagnose cytomegalovirus status with high specificity and sensitivity in both the original and validation cohorts. The only immune exposure information available for the cohort was CMV serostatus. The sequencing pipeline was judged likely to have produced a cluster of highly shared sequence variants as a technical artifact. Some IMGT-functional V segments, including TRBV6-2 and TRBV6-3, could not be told apart with the 87-base-pair reads, so those segments were excluded. Correlated functional status among segregating V segments might reflect linkage disequilibrium, but an unknown experimental factor could not be ruled out. In vitro tests confirmed that a few of the cytomegalovirus-associated TCR beta chains recognize cytomegalovirus antigens. In the study, approximately 150 TCR beta chains were listed as associated with cytomegalovirus. Specific HLA alleles were associated with roughly 17,000 TCR beta sequences at a false discovery rate of 0.05 in a later analysis. According to a later analysis, parvovirus B19, influenza, CMV and Epstein-Barr virus appeared linked to several top co-occurrence clusters. A later analysis found that TCR association rates varied across HLA loci, with DRB1 alleles showing the most associated TCRs and HLA-C alleles the fewest.

The receptor library was made with the immunoSEQ multiplex PCR assay. The multiplex PCR relied on a mix of 60 forward primers for TCR Vbeta segments and 13 reverse primers for TCR Jbeta segments. Amplification of the CDR3 region of rearranged TCR beta genes was performed with a multiplex PCR assay on genomic DNA. On the Illumina HiSeq System, the amplified TCR beta libraries were sequenced as 87-base-pair reads. The study's processing was this. A later analysis tallied roughly 80 million unique TCR beta chains across the 660 or so repertoires, and about 12 million of those chains were shared by two or more donors. To remove PCR and sequencing errors, raw reads were error-corrected and collapsed into unique sequences using a nearest-neighbor algorithm that merged closely related sequences. V, D and J gene segments were assigned by aligning CDR3 sequences to IMGT reference sequences. For a sequence to be retained, at least a six-nucleotide match to both a V gene segment and a J gene segment was required. Rearrangements were classified as productive when the CDR3 lacked stop codons and remained in frame with V and J, and all other rearrangements were classified as non-productive. Following IMGT convention, CDR3 was defined as the stretch from the second conserved V-encoded cysteine up to the conserved J-encoded phenylalanine. Sequences without an unambiguous match to a single V gene segment were excluded from the earlier analysis of 587 of the donors. An earlier analysis of 500 to 700 of the donors classified V segments as functional when productive rearrangements were above 56.7% and as segregating when the standard deviation between donors was above 5%. A statistical classification framework was developed to diagnose cytomegalovirus status using the catalog of TCR beta chain sequences. In a later analysis, V and J genes were assigned by comparing TCR nucleotide sequences against IMGT/GENE-DB human TR gene sequences. A later analysis assigned CDR3 sequences and most-parsimonious VDJ recombination scenarios with the TCRdist pipeline. In a later analysis, each TCR beta chain was defined by its CDR3 amino acid sequence together with its V-gene family, and reads without a unique V-gene family were excluded. As a way to deal with suspected cross-contamination and a sequencing artifact, a later analysis dropped 450 to 700 nucleotide sequences that were highly shared and had low generation probability. In a later analysis, a clonal expansion index was calculated for each public chain from normalized within-repertoire ranks of inferred template counts. A later analysis computed generation probabilities with a VDJ recombination model fitted to out-of-frame rearrangements, and checked the results against IGoR. In a later analysis, hypergeometric tests were used to score TCR-TCR, TCR-HLA and TCR-CMV co-occurrence, with a repertoire-size bias correction applied to TCR pairs. To estimate false discovery rates, a later analysis permuted the HLA or CMV assignments 20 times. In a later analysis, co-occurring TCRs were grouped with DBSCAN, and TCRdist sequence similarity was added when clustering was performed within HLA-allele-positive subsets. Repertoires with fewer than 30,000 or more than 120,000 public chains were left out of co-occurrence clustering, as were five repertoires with anomalous nucleotide sharing. TCRdb took this table from immuneACCESS and kept in-frame rearrangements with V and J called. Such tables lack part of the clones; where checked against another copy, unresolved V genes explain under half of the gap, and the rest is unexplained. That table furnishes V, J and clone size, whereas the DNA furnished D and trimming. This sample gives about 130,000 clones in total; roughly 17% of them show up just once. The ten largest make up 2.9% of the sample.

This clone appeared a few times. The antigen it recognizes is unknown. The record has no base qualities; no much larger clone is one base away. From the germline V gene (reference sequence), CDR1 is SGHNT and CDR2 is YYREEE. Trimming takes 4 bases from V and 7 bases from J, and the germline ends sit 11 bases apart. The CDR3 holds 12 amino acids from the cysteine to the phenylalanine. Only the CDR3 portion is preserved as DNA: 36 bases, with reading frame beginning at the first base. The cohort comprised approximately 700 healthy bone marrow donors. Cohort members were all nominally healthy when sampled, although unrecorded immune exposures were likely present. The donor was CMV seropositive and was included in the group of about 290 seropositive cohort members. A peripheral blood sample was collected from each donor, and TCR beta sequencing was performed on peripheral blood mononuclear cells. Genomic DNA was extracted from the blood cell samples with the Qiagen DNeasy Blood Extraction Kit.

The chain is encoded by TRBV5-4 joined to TRBJ1-2; no D gene is confidently identified. This receptor was identified in a female donor in good health and CMV-seropositive. The sample consisted of PBMCs. The nucleotides are TGTGCCAGCAGCACCTGGACTTCTGGCTACACCTTC. It translates as CASSTWTSGYTF.